The clone carrying this TCR beta chain was seen a single time. One junction end disagrees with the germline gene, perhaps due to a read error. This sample was taken from a study of T cells in Graves' hyperthyroidism and ophthalmopathy. The germline CDR1 and CDR2 sequences are MNHEY and SVGEGT. The CDR3 covers 14 residues. The TCR beta CDR3 regions underwent amplification using RNA transcripts as the source. Using the HTBI primer set, a first-round RT-PCR was run on the TCR CDR3. TCRdb re-called the multiplex PCR reads through MiXCR, storing one row per CDR3 protein. The table lists 350,000 or so distinct CDR3 sequences, less than 20% of them singletons, with roughly a sixth in the top ten. Enrolled ophthalmopathy patients presented with a Clinical Activity Score of at least 3, a NOSPECS grade of at least 4, and disease duration under 3 months.

The TCR comes from a woman in her forties with Graves' ophthalmopathy. Sequencing was carried out using blood. V gene TRBV6-2 or TRBV6-3 combines with J gene TRBJ1-5, with D possibly being TRBD1 (6 bases). The CDR3 sequence: CASSYRDRNQPQHF. The CDR3, as DNA: TGTGCAAGCAGTTACAGGGATAGAAATCAGCCCCAGCATTTT.